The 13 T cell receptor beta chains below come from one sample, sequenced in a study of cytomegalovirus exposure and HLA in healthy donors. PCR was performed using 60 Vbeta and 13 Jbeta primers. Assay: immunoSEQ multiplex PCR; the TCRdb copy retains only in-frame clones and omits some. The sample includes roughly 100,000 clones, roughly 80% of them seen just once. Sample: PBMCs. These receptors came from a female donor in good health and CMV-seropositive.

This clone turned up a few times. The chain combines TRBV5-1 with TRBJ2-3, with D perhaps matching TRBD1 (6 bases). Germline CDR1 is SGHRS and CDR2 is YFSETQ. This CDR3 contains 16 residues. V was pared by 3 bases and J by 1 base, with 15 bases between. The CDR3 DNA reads TGCGCCAGCAGCTCGGTGCCAGGGGCGGGCACAGATACGCAGTATTTT. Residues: CASSSVPGAGTDTQYF.

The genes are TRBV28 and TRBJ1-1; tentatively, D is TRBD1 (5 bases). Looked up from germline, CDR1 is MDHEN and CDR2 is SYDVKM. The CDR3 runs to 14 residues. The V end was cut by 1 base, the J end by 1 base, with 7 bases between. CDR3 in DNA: TGTGCCAGCAGTTTATCCAGGGCGAACACTGAAGCTTTCTTT. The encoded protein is CASSLSRANTEAFF. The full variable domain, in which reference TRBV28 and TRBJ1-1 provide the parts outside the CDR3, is DVKVTQSSRYLVKRTGEKVFLECVQDMDHENMFWYRQDPGLGLRLIYFSYDVKMKEKGDIPEGYSVSREKKERFSLILESASTNQTSMYLCASSLSRANTEAFFGQGTRLTVV.

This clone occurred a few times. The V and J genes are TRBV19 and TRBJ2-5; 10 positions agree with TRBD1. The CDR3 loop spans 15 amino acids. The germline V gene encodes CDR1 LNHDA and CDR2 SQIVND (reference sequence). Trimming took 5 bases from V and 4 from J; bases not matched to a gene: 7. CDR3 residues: CASSSTGGGRETQYF. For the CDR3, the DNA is TGTGCCAGTAGTTCGACAGGGGGCGGAAGAGAGACCCAGTACTTC.

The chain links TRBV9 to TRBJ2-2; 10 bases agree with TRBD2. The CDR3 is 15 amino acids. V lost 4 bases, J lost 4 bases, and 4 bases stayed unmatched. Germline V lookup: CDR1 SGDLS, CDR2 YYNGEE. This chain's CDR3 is CASSFGLAVTGELFF. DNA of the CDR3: TGTGCCAGCAGCTTCGGACTAGCGGTCACCGGGGAGCTGTTTTTT.

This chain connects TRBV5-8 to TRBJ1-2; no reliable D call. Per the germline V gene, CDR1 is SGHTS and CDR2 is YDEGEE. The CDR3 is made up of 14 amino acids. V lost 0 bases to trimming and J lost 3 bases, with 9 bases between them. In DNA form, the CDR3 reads TGTGCCAGCAGCTTGGGGCCGGGTCACTATGGCTACACCTTC. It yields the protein CASSLGPGHYGYTF.

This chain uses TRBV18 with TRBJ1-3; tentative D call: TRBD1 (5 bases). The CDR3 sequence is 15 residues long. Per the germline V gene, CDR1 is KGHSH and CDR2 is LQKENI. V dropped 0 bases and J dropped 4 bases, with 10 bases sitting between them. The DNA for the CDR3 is TGTGCCAGCTCACCACCGGGGCCAGGGGGAAACACCATATATTTT. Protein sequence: CASSPPGPGGNTIYF.

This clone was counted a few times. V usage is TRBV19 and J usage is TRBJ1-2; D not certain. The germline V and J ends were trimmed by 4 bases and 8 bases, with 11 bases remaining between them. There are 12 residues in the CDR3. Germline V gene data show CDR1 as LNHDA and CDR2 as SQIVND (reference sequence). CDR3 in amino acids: CASSTQGGGYTF. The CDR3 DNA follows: TGTGCCAGTAGTACCCAAGGCGGGGGCTACACCTTC. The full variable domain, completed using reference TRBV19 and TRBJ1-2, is DGGITQSPKYLFRKEGQNVTLSCEQNLNHDAMYWYRQDPGQGLRLIYYSQIVNDFQKGDIAEGYSVSREKKESFPLTVTSAQKNPTAFYLCASSTQGGGYTFGSGTRLTVV.

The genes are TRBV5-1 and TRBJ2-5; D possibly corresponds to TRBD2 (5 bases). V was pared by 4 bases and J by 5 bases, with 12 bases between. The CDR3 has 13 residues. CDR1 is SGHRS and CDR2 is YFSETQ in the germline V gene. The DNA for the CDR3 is TGCGCCAGCAGCCGGGGTCTGGGTGAGACCCAGTACTTC. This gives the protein CASSRGLGETQYF.

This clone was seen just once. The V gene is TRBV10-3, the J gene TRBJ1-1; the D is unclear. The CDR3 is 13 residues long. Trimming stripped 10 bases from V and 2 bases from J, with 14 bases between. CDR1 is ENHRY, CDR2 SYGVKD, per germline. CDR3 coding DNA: TGTGCCACCAGAGGAACAGAAAACACTGAAGCTTTCTTT. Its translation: CATRGTENTEAFF.

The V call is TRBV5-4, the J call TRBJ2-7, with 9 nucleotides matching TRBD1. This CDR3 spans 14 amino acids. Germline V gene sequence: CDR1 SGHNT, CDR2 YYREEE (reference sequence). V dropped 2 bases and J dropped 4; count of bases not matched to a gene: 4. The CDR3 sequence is CASSLQGAVYEQYF. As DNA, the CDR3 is TGTGCCAGCAGCTTACAGGGGGCTGTGTACGAGCAGTACTTC.

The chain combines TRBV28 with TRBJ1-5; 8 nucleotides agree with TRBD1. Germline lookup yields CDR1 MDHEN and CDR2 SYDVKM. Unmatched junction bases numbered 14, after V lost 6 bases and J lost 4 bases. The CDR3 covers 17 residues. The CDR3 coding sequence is TGTGCCAGCAGCCGCGGGACAGGAGCGAGCACGAATCAGCCCCAGCATTTT. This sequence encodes CASSRGTGASTNQPQHF.

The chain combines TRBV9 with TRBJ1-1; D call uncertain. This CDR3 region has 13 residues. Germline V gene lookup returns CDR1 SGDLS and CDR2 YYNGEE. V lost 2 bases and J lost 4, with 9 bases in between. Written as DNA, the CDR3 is TGTGCCAGCAGCGTTAAAACTGGCACTGAAGCTTTCTTT. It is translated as CASSVKTGTEAFF.

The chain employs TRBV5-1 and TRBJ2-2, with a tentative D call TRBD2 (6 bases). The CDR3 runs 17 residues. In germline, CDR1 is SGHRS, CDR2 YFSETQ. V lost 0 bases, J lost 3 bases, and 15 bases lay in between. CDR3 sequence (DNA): TGCGCCAGCAGCTTGGTGGGGGGATCGTCGGACACCGGGGAGCTGTTTTTT. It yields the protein CASSLVGGSSDTGELFF. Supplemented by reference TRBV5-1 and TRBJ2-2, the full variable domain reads KAGVTQTPRYLIKTRGQQVTLSCSPISGHRSVSWYQQTPGQGLQFLFEYFSETQRNKGNFPGRFSGRQFSNSRSEMNVSTLELGDSALYLCASSLVGGSSDTGELFFGEGSRLTVL.